This T cell receptor beta chain comes out of a study of T cells in Graves' hyperthyroidism and ophthalmopathy. The study enrolled patients aged 18 to 65 with newly diagnosed hyperthyroidism of under 2 months' duration. Each diagnosis drew on symptoms, thyroxine, TRAb, thyroid ultrasound and orbital computed tomography findings. PBMCs were sourced from approximately 9.3 ml fresh peripheral blood. Overall study results and limits: Researchers found most expanded thyroid clonotypes above 0.001 in blood as well.

TCR beta CDR3 sequences were amplified from RNA transcripts. A first-round RT-PCR of the TCR CDR3 used the HTBI primer set. Via MiXCR, TCRdb re-called the multiplex PCR reads, giving one row per CDR3 protein. The data contain about 360,000 distinct CDR3 sequences, around 13% of them singletons. Germline V gene lookup returns CDR1 LNHNV and CDR2 YYDKDF (reference sequence). The V end lost 2 bases, the J end lost 4 bases, and 8 bases lay between the germline ends. The CDR3 has 14 amino acids. This clonotype occurred many times. Its antigen is unidentified. This chain uses TRBV15 with TRBJ2-2, with D possibly matching TRBD1 (5 bases). This sequence was found in a woman aged 18-29 years with Graves' hyperthyroidism. Material: blood. Written as DNA, the CDR3 is TGTGCCACCAGCAGACAGGGATCCACCGGGGAGCTGTTTTTT. Its protein product is CATSRQGSTGELFF.